The rows below give T cell receptor beta chains drawn from one sample of a study of blood T cell repertoires in COVID-19. TCRdb keeps only in-frame clones here, not all; method: immunoSEQ multiplex PCR. This sample has about 190,000 clones; about 88% occur once, and the top ten carry roughly 6.2%. Material: peripheral blood. The origin of the receptors is a woman between 35 and 50 years old who had recovered from COVID-19. CDR3s include the opening cysteine and the closing phenylalanine or tryptophan.

CDR3 length | J gene | V gene | CDR3 protein
15 | TRBJ2-3 | TRBV6-6 | CASSPGLAGADTQYF
15 | TRBJ1-1 | TRBV30 | CAWSVVQGGNTEAFF
16 | TRBJ2-1 | TRBV19 | CASTPIGTSGSREQFF
13 | TRBJ2-1 | TRBV30 | CAWSKGVLNEQFF
15 | TRBJ1-5 | TRBV29-1 | CSVLLTGGARQPQHF
15 | TRBJ1-1 | TRBV3-1/TRBV3-2 | CASSPEGQQNTEAFF
15 | TRBJ1-2 | TRBV6-5 | CASRPTGQGKYGYTF
15 | TRBJ2-1 | TRBV5-1 | CASSPETIAYNEQFF
17 | TRBJ1-1 | TRBV6-2/TRBV6-3 | CASSHGRRWMGGTEAFF
15 | TRBJ2-7 | TRBV6-2/TRBV6-3 | CASSYSGQGAYEQYF
17 | TRBJ1-5 | TRBV10-3 | CAISELLAGGLNQPQHF
16 | TRBJ2-1 | TRBV25-1 | CASSPRTGGFMDEQFF